This is a list of T cell receptor beta chains from one sample in a study of cytomegalovirus exposure and HLA in healthy donors. Only in-frame clones appear in the TCRdb table, and some are missing; sequencing was by immunoSEQ multiplex PCR. Of 200,000 to 300,000 clones listed, about nine tenths are singletons. Sequencing was carried out using PBMCs. Every receptor here comes from a woman younger than 45 in good health and CMV-seronegative. The CDR3 runs from the conserved cysteine through the conserved F or W. The D gene is left open where the match is weak. Not every row has a clone size; where given, it reads once, few, many or a size class.

TRBV25-1,NA,TRBD2,TRBJ2-7,TGTGCCAGCAGTGAGACTAGCGGGAGTTACGAGCAGTACTTC,CASSETSGSYEQYF
TRBV9,NA,TRBD2,TRBJ2-1,TGTGCCAGCAGCGTAGCTACCCTTAGCGGGGGGTACAATGAGCAGTTCTTC,CASSVATLSGGYNEQFF
TRBV11-2,NA,NA,TRBJ2-7,TGTGCCAGCAGCCAACAGCAGCCCTACGAGCAGTACTTC,CASSQQQPYEQYF
TRBV29-1,NA,NA,TRBJ2-1,TGCAGCGTTGAACAAAGGGGAAATGAGCAGTTCTTC,CSVEQRGNEQFF
TRBV6-6,NA,NA,TRBJ2-2,TGTGCCAGCAGTTACATCAGGGCTGGGGCCGGGGAGCTGTTTTTT,CASSYIRAGAGELFF
TRBV28,NA,NA,TRBJ1-3,TGTGCCAGCAGTTTAATAGGCAGGGCTGGAAACACCATATATTTT,CASSLIGRAGNTIYF
TRBV7-6,NA,TRBD2,TRBJ2-1,TGTGCCAGCAGCTTCGGACTAGCGGGAGCTCATGAGCAGTTCTTC,CASSFGLAGAHEQFF
TRBV28,NA,NA,TRBJ1-1,TGTGCCAGCCGAGCGGGGGGTTTCACTGAAGCTTTCTTT,CASRAGGFTEAFF
TRBV5-8,NA,NA,TRBJ1-5,TGTGCCAGCAGCACAAGGGATAGCAATCAGCCCCAGCATTTT,CASSTRDSNQPQHF
TRBV27,NA,NA,TRBJ2-7,TGTGCCAGCAGTTCATGGGAATTCGGCTCCTACGAGCAGTACTTC,CASSSWEFGSYEQYF
TRBV7-9,NA,NA,TRBJ2-7,TGTGCCAGCAGCTTCGAGACAAACTACGAGCAGTACTTC,CASSFETNYEQYF
TRBV7-2,once,TRBD2,TRBJ2-7,TGTGCCAGCAGCGGTCTAGCGGGAGGGCTTTACGAGCAGTACTTC,CASSGLAGGLYEQYF
TRBV10-3,NA,NA,TRBJ2-7,TGTGCCATCAGAGAGGGACCTGGCTACGAGCAGTACTTC,CAIREGPGYEQYF
TRBV4-3,NA,TRBD2,TRBJ2-5,TGCGCCAGCAGCCAAGATTTAGCGGGAGGGCCATTGGAGACCCAGTACTTC,CASSQDLAGGPLETQYF
TRBV19,few,NA,TRBJ1-5,TGTGCCAGTAGTCCGGGGGGCAATCAGCCCCAGCATTTT,CASSPGGNQPQHF
TRBV6-6,once,TRBD2,TRBJ2-7,TGTGCCAGCAGGGGGCTAGCGGGAGGCTTTGGTTACGAGCAGTACTTC,CASRGLAGGFGYEQYF
TRBV6-5,NA,NA,TRBJ1-2,TGTGCCAGCAGCCCCGGACAGTTTTATGGCTACACCTTC,CASSPGQFYGYTF
TRBV28,NA,TRBD1,TRBJ2-2,TGTGCCAGCAGTCCACGACAGGGGGCAAACACCGGGGAGCTGTTTTTT,CASSPRQGANTGELFF
TRBV2,few,NA,TRBJ2-2,TGTGCCAGCTTTGCAGTAGGAGGGCCGAACACCGGGGAGCTGTTTTTT,CASFAVGGPNTGELFF
TRBV7-9,NA,NA,TRBJ2-7,TGTGCCAGCAGCTTAGCGCCGAAGAAGAGGGCATTCGCTTCCTACGAGCAGTACTTC,CASSLAPKKRAFASYEQYF
TRBV30,NA,TRBD2,TRBJ2-7,TGTGCCTGGAGTGTAGCCGTAGTAGGGGGACCACTAGCGGGAGGGCCCTACGAGCAGTACTTC,CAWSVAVVGGPLAGGPYEQYF
TRBV7-9,NA,NA,TRBJ1-5,TGTGCCAGCAGAGTGGATGGCCAGCCCCAGCATTTT,CASRVDGQPQHF
TRBV7-3,NA,TRBD2,TRBJ2-1,TGTGCCAGCAGCTTAAAACGACTAGCGGAGACGAGCTCCTACAATGAGCAGTTCTTC,CASSLKRLAETSSYNEQFF
TRBV11-3,NA,NA,TRBJ2-5,TGTGCCAGCAGCTCAAGTGGGAAAGAGACCCAGTACTTC,CASSSSGKETQYF
TRBV29-1,NA,NA,TRBJ1-2,TGCAGCGGCGGGGGGACCTATGGCTACACCTTC,CSGGGTYGYTF
TRBV5-1,NA,TRBD2,TRBJ2-3,TGCGCCAGCAGCTTGGTCCCGGGACTAGCGGGAAGCACAGATACGCAGTATTTT,CASSLVPGLAGSTDTQYF
TRBV28,NA,TRBD1,TRBJ1-5,TGTGCCAGCAGCCCACCAGGGGGGGCGGGTCAGCCCCAGCATTTT,CASSPPGGAGQPQHF
TRBV5-1,NA,TRBD2,TRBJ2-3,TGCGCCAGCAGACTAGCGGACACAGATACGCAGTATTTT,CASRLADTDTQYF
TRBV4-1,NA,TRBD1,TRBJ2-7,TGCGCCAGCAGTCAAGCTCCCGGGACAGGGGCCTACGAGCAGTACTTC,CASSQAPGTGAYEQYF
TRBV5-1,NA,TRBD2,TRBJ2-5,TGCGCCAGCAGCTTCACTAGCGGGAGCCCCCAAGAGACCCAGTACTTC,CASSFTSGSPQETQYF
TRBV28,NA,TRBD1,TRBJ1-1,TGTGCCAGCAAGCCTCCGGGACAGGCGCTAGGAGAAGCTTTCTTT,CASKPPGQALGEAFF
TRBV4-3,once,NA,TRBJ2-1,TGCGCCAGCAGCCAAGGAAGTGTACTAAGCTCCTACAATGAGCAGTTCTTC,CASSQGSVLSSYNEQFF
TRBV19,NA,TRBD1,TRBJ1-2,TGTGCCAGTAGTTTGGGTGTGGGACAGCCTTATGGCTACACCTTC,CASSLGVGQPYGYTF
TRBV29-1,NA,TRBD1,TRBJ2-1,TGCAGCGGGAGACAGGGGACTTACAATGAGCAGTTCTTC,CSGRQGTYNEQFF
TRBV30,NA,TRBD2,TRBJ2-3,TGTGCCTGGAGCCCCGCGAATGAGCGGGAGACAGATACGCAGTATTTT,CAWSPANERETDTQYF
TRBV11-2,NA,NA,TRBJ1-5,TGTGCCAGCAGCTTAGGGGGGGGTCAGCCCCAGCATTTT,CASSLGGGQPQHF
TRBV27,NA,TRBD2,TRBJ2-1,TGTGCCAGCAGTTTATTGACTAGCGGGAGGGAGAATGAACAGTTCTTC,CASSLLTSGRENEQFF
TRBV13,NA,TRBD2,TRBJ2-1,TGTGCCAGCAGCTGGGGAGAAGTGGGACTAGCGGGAGGGCGGTTATCCTACAATGAGCAGTTCTTC,CASSWGEVGLAGGRLSYNEQFF
TRBV27,NA,NA,TRBJ2-7,TGTGCCAGCAGTGGCGACAGGAGCCCCTACGAGCAGTACTTC,CASSGDRSPYEQYF
TRBV4-1,NA,TRBD2,TRBJ2-1,TGCGCCAGCAGCCAAGGGTCTAGCGGGCTCAATGAGCAGTTCTTC,CASSQGSSGLNEQFF
TRBV5-6,NA,TRBD2,TRBJ2-1,TGTGCCAGCAGCTTGTCTCAGCGGGACTCCTACAATGAGCAGTTCTTC,CASSLSQRDSYNEQFF
TRBV28,NA,NA,TRBJ2-5,TGTGCCAGCCAGGTCGGGCAAGAGACCCAGTACTTC,CASQVGQETQYF